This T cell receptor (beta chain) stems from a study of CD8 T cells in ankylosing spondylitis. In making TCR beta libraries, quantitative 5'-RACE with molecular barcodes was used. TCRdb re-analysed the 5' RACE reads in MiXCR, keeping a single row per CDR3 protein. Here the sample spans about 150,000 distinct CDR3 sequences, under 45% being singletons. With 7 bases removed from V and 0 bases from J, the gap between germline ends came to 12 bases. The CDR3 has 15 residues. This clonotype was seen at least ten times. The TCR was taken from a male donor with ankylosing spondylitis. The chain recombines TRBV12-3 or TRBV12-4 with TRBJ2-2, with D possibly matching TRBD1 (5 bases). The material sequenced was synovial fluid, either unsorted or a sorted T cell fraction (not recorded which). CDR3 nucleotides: TGTGCCAGCACCCCCCGCAGGGCGAACACCGGGGAGCTGTTTTTT. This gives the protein CASTPRRANTGELFF.